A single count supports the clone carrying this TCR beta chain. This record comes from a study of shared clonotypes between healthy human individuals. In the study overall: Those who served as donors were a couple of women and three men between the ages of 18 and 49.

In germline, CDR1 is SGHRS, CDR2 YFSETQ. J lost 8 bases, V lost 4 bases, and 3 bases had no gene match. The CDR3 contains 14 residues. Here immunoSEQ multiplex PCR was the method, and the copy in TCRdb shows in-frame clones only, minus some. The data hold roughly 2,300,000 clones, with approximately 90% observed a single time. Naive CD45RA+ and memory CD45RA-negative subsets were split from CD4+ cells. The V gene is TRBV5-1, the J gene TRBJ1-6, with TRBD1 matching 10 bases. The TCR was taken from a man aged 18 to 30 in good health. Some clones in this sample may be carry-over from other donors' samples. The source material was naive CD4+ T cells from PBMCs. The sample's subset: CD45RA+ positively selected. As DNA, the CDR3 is TGCGCCAGCAGCCTCGGGACAGGGGATTCACCCCTCCACTTT. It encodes CASSLGTGDSPLHF.